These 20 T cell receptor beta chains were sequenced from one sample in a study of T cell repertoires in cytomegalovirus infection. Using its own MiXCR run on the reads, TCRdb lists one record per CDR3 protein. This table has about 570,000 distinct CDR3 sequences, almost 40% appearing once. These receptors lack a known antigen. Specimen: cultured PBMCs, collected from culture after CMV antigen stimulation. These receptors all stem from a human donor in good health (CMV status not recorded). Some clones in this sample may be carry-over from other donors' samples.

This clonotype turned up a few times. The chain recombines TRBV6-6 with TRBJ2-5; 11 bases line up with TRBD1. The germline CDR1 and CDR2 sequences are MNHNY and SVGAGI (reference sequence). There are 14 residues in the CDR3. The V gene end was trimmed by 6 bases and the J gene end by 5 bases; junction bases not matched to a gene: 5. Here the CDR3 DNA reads TGTGCCAGCAGGCGGACAGGGGGCGCCGAGACCCAGTACTTC. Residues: CASRRTGGAETQYF.

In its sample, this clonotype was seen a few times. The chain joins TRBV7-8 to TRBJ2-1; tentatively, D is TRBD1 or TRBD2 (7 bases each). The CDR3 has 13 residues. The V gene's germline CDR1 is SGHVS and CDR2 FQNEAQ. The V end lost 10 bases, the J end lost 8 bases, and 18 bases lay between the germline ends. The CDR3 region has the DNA TGTGCCACCCGCCTGGGAGGGGGCGATGAGCAGTTCTTC. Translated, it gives CATRLGGGDEQFF.

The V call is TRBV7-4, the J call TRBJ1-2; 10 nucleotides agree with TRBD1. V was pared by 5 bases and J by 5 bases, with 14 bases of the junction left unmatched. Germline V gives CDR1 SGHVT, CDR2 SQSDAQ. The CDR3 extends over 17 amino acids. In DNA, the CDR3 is TGTGCCAGCAGCCCCGGGGGACAGGGGACCCTAGGGTATGGCTACACCTTC. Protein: CASSPGGQGTLGYGYTF.

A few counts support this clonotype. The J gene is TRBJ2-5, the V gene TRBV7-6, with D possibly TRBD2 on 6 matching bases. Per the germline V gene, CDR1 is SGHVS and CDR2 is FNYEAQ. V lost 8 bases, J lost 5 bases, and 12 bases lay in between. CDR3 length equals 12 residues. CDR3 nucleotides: TGTGCCAGCCGGGACTGGGGGGAGACCCAGTACTTC. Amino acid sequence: CASRDWGETQYF.

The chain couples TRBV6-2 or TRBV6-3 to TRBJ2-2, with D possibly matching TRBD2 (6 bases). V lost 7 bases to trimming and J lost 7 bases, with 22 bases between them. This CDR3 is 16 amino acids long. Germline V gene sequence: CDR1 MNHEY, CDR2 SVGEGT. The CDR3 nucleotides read TGTGCCAGCAACAACGGGGGTAAAGCACCGGGCGGGGAGCTGTTTTTT. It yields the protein CASNNGGKAPGGELFF.

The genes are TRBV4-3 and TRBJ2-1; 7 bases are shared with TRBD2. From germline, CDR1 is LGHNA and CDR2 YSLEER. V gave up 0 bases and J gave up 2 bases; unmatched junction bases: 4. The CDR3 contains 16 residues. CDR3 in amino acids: CASSQEGGSPYNEQFF. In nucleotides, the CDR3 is TGCGCCAGCAGCCAAGAAGGCGGGAGTCCCTACAATGAGCAGTTCTTC.

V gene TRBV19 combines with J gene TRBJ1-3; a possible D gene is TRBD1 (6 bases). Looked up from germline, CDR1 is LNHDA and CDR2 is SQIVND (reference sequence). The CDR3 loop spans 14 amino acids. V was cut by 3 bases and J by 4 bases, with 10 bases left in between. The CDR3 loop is CASSMGAAGNTIYF. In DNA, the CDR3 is TGTGCCAGTAGTATGGGGGCAGCCGGAAACACCATATATTTT.

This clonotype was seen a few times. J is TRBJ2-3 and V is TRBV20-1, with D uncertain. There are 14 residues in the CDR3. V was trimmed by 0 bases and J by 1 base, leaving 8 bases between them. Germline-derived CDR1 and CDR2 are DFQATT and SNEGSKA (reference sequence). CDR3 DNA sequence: TGCAGTGCTAGAGACTCTAGAGGCACAGATACGCAGTATTTT. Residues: CSARDSRGTDTQYF.

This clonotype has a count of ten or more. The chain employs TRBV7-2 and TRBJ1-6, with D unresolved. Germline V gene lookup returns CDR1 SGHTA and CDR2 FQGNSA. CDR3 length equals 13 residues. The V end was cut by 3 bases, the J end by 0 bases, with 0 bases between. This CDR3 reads CASSFSYNSPLHF. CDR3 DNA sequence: TGTGCCAGCAGCTTCTCCTATAATTCACCCCTCCACTTT.

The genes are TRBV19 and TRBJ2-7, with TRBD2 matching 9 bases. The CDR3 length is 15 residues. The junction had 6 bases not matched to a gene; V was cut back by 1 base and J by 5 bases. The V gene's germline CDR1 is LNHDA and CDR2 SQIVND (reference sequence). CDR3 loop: CASSIVALAGNEQYF. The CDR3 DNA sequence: TGTGCCAGTAGTATAGTCGCCCTAGCGGGAAACGAGCAGTACTTC. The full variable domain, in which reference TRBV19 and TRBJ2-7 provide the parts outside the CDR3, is DGGITQSPKYLFRKEGQNVTLSCEQNLNHDAMYWYRQDPGQGLRLIYYSQIVNDFQKGDIAEGYSVSREKKESFPLTVTSAQKNPTAFYLCASSIVALAGNEQYFGPGTRLTVT.

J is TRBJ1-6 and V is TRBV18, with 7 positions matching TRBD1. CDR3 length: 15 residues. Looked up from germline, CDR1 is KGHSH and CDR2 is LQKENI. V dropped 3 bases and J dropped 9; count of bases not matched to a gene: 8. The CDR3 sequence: CASSPPGTASSPLHF. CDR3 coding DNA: TGTGCCAGCTCACCCCCCGGGACAGCAAGTTCACCCCTCCACTTT.

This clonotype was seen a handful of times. CDR3 in DNA: TGTGCCAGCAGTTTAATAACTAGCCTCAGCACAGATACGCAGTATTTT. Translation: CASSLITSLSTDTQYF. The chain employs TRBV27 and TRBJ2-3; D possibly corresponds to TRBD2 (6 bases). Trimming shortened V by 2 bases and J by 0 bases, and 12 bases separated the two germline ends. Germline CDR1 is MNHEY and CDR2 is SMNVEV (reference sequence). The CDR3 covers 16 residues.

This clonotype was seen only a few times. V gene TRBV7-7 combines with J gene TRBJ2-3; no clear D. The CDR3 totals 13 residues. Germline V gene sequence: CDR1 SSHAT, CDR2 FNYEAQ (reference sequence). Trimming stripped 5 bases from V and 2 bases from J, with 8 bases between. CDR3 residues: CASSRTDTDTQYF. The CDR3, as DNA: TGTGCCAGCAGCAGGACGGACACAGATACGCAGTATTTT. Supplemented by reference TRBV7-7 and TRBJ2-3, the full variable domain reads GAGVSQSPRYKVTKRGQDVTLRCDPISSHATLYWYQQALGQGPEFLTYFNYEAQPDKSGLPSDRFSAERPEGSISTLTIQRTEQRDSAMYRCASSRTDTDTQYFGPGTRLTVL.

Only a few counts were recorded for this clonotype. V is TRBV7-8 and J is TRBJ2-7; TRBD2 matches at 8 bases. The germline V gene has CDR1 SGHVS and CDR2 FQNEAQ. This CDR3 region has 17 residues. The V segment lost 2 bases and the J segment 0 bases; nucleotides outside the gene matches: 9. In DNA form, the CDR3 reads TGTGCCAGCAGCTTACCTTGGGCTAGCGGGCTCTCCTACGAGCAGTACTTC. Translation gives CASSLPWASGLSYEQYF.

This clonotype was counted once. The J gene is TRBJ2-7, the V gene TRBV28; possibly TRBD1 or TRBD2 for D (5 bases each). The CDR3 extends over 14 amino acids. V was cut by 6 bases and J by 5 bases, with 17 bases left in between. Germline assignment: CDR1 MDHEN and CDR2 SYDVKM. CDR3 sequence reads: CASSLGTNPNEQYF. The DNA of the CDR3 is TGTGCCAGCAGCCTCGGGACCAACCCTAACGAGCAGTACTTC.

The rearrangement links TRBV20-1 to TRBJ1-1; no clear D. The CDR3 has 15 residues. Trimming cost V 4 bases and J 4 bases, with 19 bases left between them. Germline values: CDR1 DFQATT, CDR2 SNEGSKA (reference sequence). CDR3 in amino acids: CSATPGTGWATEAFF. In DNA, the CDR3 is TGCAGTGCTACCCCTGGTACGGGTTGGGCCACTGAAGCTTTCTTT.

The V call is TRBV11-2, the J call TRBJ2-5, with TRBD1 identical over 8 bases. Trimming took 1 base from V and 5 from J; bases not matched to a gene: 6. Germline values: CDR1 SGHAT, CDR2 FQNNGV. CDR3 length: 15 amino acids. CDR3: CASSLVIRQGETQYF. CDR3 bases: TGTGCCAGCAGCTTAGTAATCCGACAGGGGGAGACCCAGTACTTC.

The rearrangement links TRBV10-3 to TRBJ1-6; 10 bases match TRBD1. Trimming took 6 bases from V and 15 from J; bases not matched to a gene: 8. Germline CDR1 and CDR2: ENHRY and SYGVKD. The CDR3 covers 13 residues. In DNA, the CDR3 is TGTGCCATCAGGACAGACAGGGGGCGTCTCCTCCACTTT. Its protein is CAIRTDRGRLLHF.

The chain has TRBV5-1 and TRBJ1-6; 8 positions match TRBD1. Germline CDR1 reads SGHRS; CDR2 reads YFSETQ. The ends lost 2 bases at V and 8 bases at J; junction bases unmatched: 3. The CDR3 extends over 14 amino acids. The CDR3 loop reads CASSFTGGDSPLHF. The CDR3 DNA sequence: TGCGCCAGCAGCTTCACAGGGGGGGATTCACCCCTCCACTTT.

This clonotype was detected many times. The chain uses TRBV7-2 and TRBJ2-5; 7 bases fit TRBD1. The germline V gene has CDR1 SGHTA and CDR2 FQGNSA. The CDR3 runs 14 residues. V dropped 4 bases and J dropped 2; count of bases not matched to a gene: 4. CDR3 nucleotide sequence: TGTGCCAGCAGCTCTGACAGGGTTCAAGAGACCCAGTACTTC. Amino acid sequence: CASSSDRVQETQYF.